This TCR beta chain was recorded in a study of blood T cell repertoires in COVID-19. Overall study context: Collection of acute and convalescent COVID-19 samples took place in the United States, Italy and Spain. The analysed material was cDNA or gDNA that came from T cells, B-cell-depleted T cells, or PBMCs.

A Seattle source enrolled patients during active infection and followed them longitudinally. This CDR3 has 17 residues. The germline V and J ends were trimmed by 5 bases and 0 bases, with 16 bases remaining between them. The germline CDR1 and CDR2 sequences are LNHDA and SQIVND (reference sequence). Libraries were prepared by immunoSEQ multiplex PCR; TCRdb keeps only in-frame clonotypes and omits some of them. This table holds about 150,000 clones, approximately 86% found once. The TCR was taken from a man aged 55-75 years with COVID-19, enrolled during active disease. Sequences were obtained from peripheral blood. The J gene is TRBJ1-4, the V gene TRBV19; no clear D. CDR3 protein: CASSRASQFATNEKLFF. CDR3 DNA sequence: TGTGCCAGTAGTCGAGCCTCACAGTTTGCAACTAATGAAAAACTGTTTTTT.